This T cell receptor (beta chain) was retrieved from a study of immune cell composition in non-small cell lung cancer. Looking at the study overall: Lung adenocarcinoma or squamous carcinoma made up most tumours.

Normal lung was taken at the farthest possible site, at least 3 cm from tumour. Template was genomic DNA from frozen, unsorted single-cell suspensions. Details on this clone: Antigen unknown.

Findings of the study overall: Tumour TCR-beta clonality was not significantly tied to smoking pack-years. 75% of squamous and roughly 34% of adenocarcinoma cases had tumour-associated clones >0.5%.

V gave up 5 bases and J gave up 0 bases, with 13 bases separating them. Germline V gene sequence: CDR1 SGHAT, CDR2 FQNNGV. The CDR3 runs to 15 residues. Sequenced by immunoSEQ multiplex PCR; TCRdb stores in-frame clones only, minus some. Counted here are approximately 8,600 clones, about two thirds occurring once; the ten biggest clones make up under 30%. The chain joins TRBV11-2 to TRBJ1-1, with D possibly TRBD1 on 5 matching bases. This sequence was found in a human donor with non-small cell lung cancer. Sequences were obtained from non-adjacent lung tissue. For the CDR3, the DNA is TGTGCCAGCAGCCCCCCGACAGCGATGAACACTGAAGCTTTCTTT. It is translated as CASSPPTAMNTEAFF.